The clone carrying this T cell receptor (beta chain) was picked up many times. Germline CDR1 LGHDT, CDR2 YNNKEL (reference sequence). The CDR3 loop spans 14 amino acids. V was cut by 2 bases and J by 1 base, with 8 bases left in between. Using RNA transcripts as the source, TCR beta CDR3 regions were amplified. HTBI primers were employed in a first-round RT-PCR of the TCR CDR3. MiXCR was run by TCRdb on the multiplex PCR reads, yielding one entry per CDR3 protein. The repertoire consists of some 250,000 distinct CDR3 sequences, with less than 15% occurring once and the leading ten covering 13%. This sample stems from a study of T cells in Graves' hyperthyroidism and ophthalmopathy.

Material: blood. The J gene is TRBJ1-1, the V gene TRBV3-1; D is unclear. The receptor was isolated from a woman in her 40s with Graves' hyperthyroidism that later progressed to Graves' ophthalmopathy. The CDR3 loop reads CASSQLHPNTEAFF. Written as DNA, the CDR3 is TGTGCCAGCAGCCAATTACACCCGAACACTGAAGCTTTCTTT.